The rows below give T cell receptor beta chains drawn from one sample of a study of cytomegalovirus exposure and HLA in healthy donors. Assay: immunoSEQ multiplex PCR; the TCRdb copy retains only in-frame clones and omits some. The sample holds about 210,000 clones, 79% seen once. The material sequenced was PBMCs. These receptor sequences come from a male donor in good health and CMV-seropositive. The CDR3 runs from the conserved cysteine through the conserved F or W. Fields, in order: V gene, J gene, clone size, D gene, CDR3 DNA, CDR3 protein. A D gene is named only where the DNA matches it firmly. Only some rows state a clone size, as once, few, many or a class for expanded clones.

>TRBV4-3|TRBJ2-3|-|-
TGCGCCAGCAGCCTAGACCTACAGGTGGCTTTCTCTACGCAGTATTTT
CASSLDLQVAFSTQYF
>TRBV7-2|TRBJ2-7|-|TRBD1
TGTGCCAGCAGCCCGCCCGGACAGGGGACATACGAGCAGTACTTC
CASSPPGQGTYEQYF
>TRBV5-1|TRBJ2-1|-|TRBD2
TGCGCCAGCGCGACTAGCGGGTCTCTAAATGAGCAGTTCTTC
CASATSGSLNEQFF
>TRBV14|TRBJ2-1|-|-
TGTGCCAGCAGCCAAGTTATGCGCGGGGAGCAGTTCTTC
CASSQVMRGEQFF
>TRBV7-2|TRBJ2-5|-|TRBD2
TGTGCCAGCAGCTTACCTAGCGGTGTTGCAGAGACCCAGTACTTC
CASSLPSGVAETQYF
>TRBV4-2|TRBJ2-7|few|TRBD2
TGTGCCAGCAGTACCGGGACTAGCTTCTACGAGCAGTACTTC
CASSTGTSFYEQYF
>TRBV10-3|TRBJ1-1|-|-
TGTGCCATCAGTGAGTATGGCAGGGGGAACACTGAAGCTTTCTTT
CAISEYGRGNTEAFF
>TRBV15|TRBJ1-2|-|-
TGTGCCACCAGTAGCAGCGGGTATGGCTACACCTTC
CATSSSGYGYTF
>TRBV7-2|TRBJ2-3|-|TRBD2
TGTGCCAGCAGCTTATCGACTAGCTCCCCCCCCACAGATACGCAGTATTTT
CASSLSTSSPPTDTQYF
>TRBV25-1|TRBJ1-4|-|-
TGTGCCAGCAGTGTCACTGGGCTGACTAATGAAAAACTGTTTTTT
CASSVTGLTNEKLFF
>TRBV5-4|TRBJ1-1|-|-
TGTGCCAGCAGCTCCGAGACAGTGAACACTGAAGCTTTCTTT
CASSSETVNTEAFF
>TRBV10-3|TRBJ2-1|-|-
TGTGCCATCAGTGGGCCAAGCTCCTACAATGAGCAGTTCTTC
CAISGPSSYNEQFF
>TRBV6-6|TRBJ1-2|-|-
TGTGCCAGCAGTTACTCGGAGGTGGGAGGCTACACCTTC
CASSYSEVGGYTF
>TRBV19|TRBJ2-5|-|-
TGTGCCAGTAGTTTCAGGGGGAGGCCCCAAGAGACCCAGTACTTC
CASSFRGRPQETQYF
>TRBV9|TRBJ2-7|once|TRBD2
TGTGCCAGCAGCGTTAGCGGGCTCTCCTACGAGCAGTACTTC
CASSVSGLSYEQYF
>TRBV5-4|TRBJ2-2|-|-
TGTGCCAGCAGCTTGGCGGGAGGACAGCAGGAGCTGTTTTTT
CASSLAGGQQELFF
>TRBV7-8|TRBJ1-6|-|-
TGTGCCAGCAGCTTACCCCACAGATGGACAGCTAACAATTCACCCCTCCACTTT
CASSLPHRWTANNSPLHF
>TRBV7-3|TRBJ2-1|-|-
TGTGCCAGCAGCTTAAAATTATACGGTGAGCAGTTCTTC
CASSLKLYGEQFF
>TRBV9|TRBJ2-3|few|TRBD1
TGTGCCAGCAGCGTAGATGGGACAGTTAATACGCAGTATTTT
CASSVDGTVNTQYF
>TRBV9|TRBJ2-5|few|TRBD2
TGTGCCAGCAGCTTTAGCGGGAGGGCCCAGGAGACCCAGTACTTC
CASSFSGRAQETQYF
>TRBV6-6|TRBJ2-3|-|TRBD2
TGTGCCAGCAGGATGGGACTAGCGGGCACAGATACGCAGTATTTT
CASRMGLAGTDTQYF
>TRBV28|TRBJ1-5|-|-
TGTGCCAGCAGCGCCAGGGGAAGGAGGCCCCAGCATTTT
CASSARGRRPQHF
>TRBV7-3|TRBJ2-1|-|-
TGTGCCAGCAGCCCAGAAAGATACAATGAGCAGTTCTTC
CASSPERYNEQFF
>TRBV6-6|TRBJ2-1|-|-
TGTGCCAGCAGCCGAGGGAGCCAGCTCTCCTACAATGAGCAGTTCTTC
CASSRGSQLSYNEQFF
>TRBV2|TRBJ2-1|once|-
TGTGCCAGCAGGACTACCCTTTACGATGAGCAGTTCTTC
CASRTTLYDEQFF
>TRBV6-6|TRBJ2-3|-|-
TGTGCCAGCTCCCCAAGTTCCAAAGCCACAGATACGCAGTATTTT
CASSPSSKATDTQYF
>TRBV4-3|TRBJ2-3|-|-
TGCGCCAGCAGCCAACGACGGAGAGATACGCAGTATTTT
CASSQRRRDTQYF
>TRBV5-6|TRBJ2-7|-|TRBD1
TGTGCCAGCAGTTATAGACAGGGGACCTACGAGCAGTACTTC
CASSYRQGTYEQYF
>TRBV7-2|TRBJ1-2|-|TRBD1
TGTGCCAGCAGCTCCTTACAGGGGCGATATGGCTACACCTTC
CASSSLQGRYGYTF
>TRBV4-3|TRBJ1-4|-|TRBD1
TGCGCCAGCAGCCGGGGGACAGGCAGCCCTAATGAAAAACTGTTTTTT
CASSRGTGSPNEKLFF
>TRBV13|TRBJ2-3|-|TRBD2
TGTGCCAGCAGCAGCAGGGACTACACAGATACGCAGTATTTT
CASSSRDYTDTQYF
>TRBV11-2|TRBJ2-7|few|-
TGTGCCAGCAGCTTAGTGGTGAGGGACGAGCAGTACTTC
CASSLVVRDEQYF
>TRBV5-4|TRBJ1-1|-|-
TGTGCCAGCAGCTTGGGGCAGGCTATAAACACTGAAGCTTTCTTT
CASSLGQAINTEAFF
>TRBV19|TRBJ1-2|-|TRBD1
TGTGCCAGTAGGACAGGGGGCCTTGGCTACACCTTC
CASRTGGLGYTF
>TRBV10-2|TRBJ2-2|once|TRBD1
TGCGCCAGCAGTGAGATCCCGGGACAGGGAAACGATGTTTACACCGGGGAGCTGTTTTTT
CASSEIPGQGNDVYTGELFF
>TRBV4-1|TRBJ2-7|few|TRBD2
TGCGCCAGCAGCCGGGGTCCTAGCGGGAACACTGACGAGCAGTACTTC
CASSRGPSGNTDEQYF
>TRBV7-9|TRBJ2-7|-|TRBD1
TGTTCCAGCAGCTTAGTAGGGACAGGGTTCTCCGAGCAGTACTTC
CSSSLVGTGFSEQYF
>TRBV10-3|TRBJ1-1|-|-
TGTGCCATCAGTGAGTCGACTCTTGGTCCGGTGAAGAACACTGAAGCTTTCTTT
CAISESTLGPVKNTEAFF
>TRBV7-2|TRBJ1-1|-|-
TGTGCCAGCAGCCCCGCCCGACAGACTGAAGCTTTCTTT
CASSPARQTEAFF
>TRBV28|TRBJ1-2|few|-
TGTGCCAGCTATTTGACGGGGGGCTACACCTTC
CASYLTGGYTF
>TRBV19|TRBJ1-1|once|-
TGTGCCAGTAGTATCCTCCAGGGGAACACTGAAGCTTTCTTT
CASSILQGNTEAFF
>TRBV11-3|TRBJ2-1|once|TRBD2
TGTGCCAGCAGTAAAGCGGGGCCCGACAATGAGCAGTTCTTC
CASSKAGPDNEQFF
>TRBV4-1|TRBJ2-3|-|-
TGCGCCAGCAGCCAAGTAGGAAGGGGGCAGTATTTT
CASSQVGRGQYF
>TRBV9|TRBJ2-1|-|TRBD2
TGTGCCAGCAGCGTAGGTAAGACTAGCGGGGTCCACAATGAGCAGTTCTTC
CASSVGKTSGVHNEQFF
>TRBV7-2|TRBJ1-5|-|TRBD1
TGTGCCAGCAGCTTAGTGGGGACAGGGGGCGTTCAGCCCCAGCATTTT
CASSLVGTGGVQPQHF
>TRBV28|TRBJ2-1|-|TRBD2
TGTGCCAGCAGTCCACTTATAGCGGGAGGGAACTCCTACAATGAGCAGTTCTTC
CASSPLIAGGNSYNEQFF
>TRBV5-1|TRBJ2-7|once|TRBD1
TGCGCCAGCAGCTTGGTAGGCAGGGGGCCCGACGAGCAGTACTTC
CASSLVGRGPDEQYF
>TRBV25-1|TRBJ2-2|-|TRBD1
TGTGCCAGCACCCAGACAGGGATCGACACCGGGGAGCTGTTTTTT
CASTQTGIDTGELFF
>TRBV5-4|TRBJ2-7|-|-
TGTGCCAGCAGCCCTACAGGGAGCGGATACTACGAGCAGTACTTC
CASSPTGSGYYEQYF
>TRBV27|TRBJ1-5|few|TRBD1
TGTGCCAGCAGCCCCGGGACAGAGGTCAATCAGCCCCAGCATTTT
CASSPGTEVNQPQHF
>TRBV7-9|TRBJ1-2|-|-
TGTGCCAGCAGCCCGGGTGGGTTTGGTGGCTACACCTTC
CASSPGGFGGYTF
>TRBV5-1|TRBJ1-1|-|-
TGCGCCAGCAGGTCCCAGGGCCCCACTGAAGCTTTCTTT
CASRSQGPTEAFF
>TRBV7-9|TRBJ2-1|once|TRBD2
TGTGCCAGCAGCTTAGTCGGGCTAGCGGCCAATGAGCAGTTCTTC
CASSLVGLAANEQFF
>TRBV6-6|TRBJ2-1|few|-
TGTGCCAGCAGTTCGCTAGCGATTGTCCGGAATGAGCAGTTCTTC
CASSSLAIVRNEQFF
>TRBV27|TRBJ2-7|-|TRBD2
TGTGCCAGCAGTTTAAGGGGACTAGCGGGAGTTACCCGCGAGCAGTACTTC
CASSLRGLAGVTREQYF
>TRBV6-1|TRBJ1-5|once|-
TGTGCCAGCAGTACCGACAGATATAGCAATCAGCCCCAGCATTTT
CASSTDRYSNQPQHF
>TRBV29-1|TRBJ2-2|-|TRBD2
TGCAGCGTCGAGGGTACTAGCGGGAGTAGGACCGGGGAGCTGTTTTTT
CSVEGTSGSRTGELFF
>TRBV18|TRBJ1-6|-|TRBD1
TGTGCCAGCTCACCCCAGGGGGCTGAAAATTCACCCCTCCACTTT
CASSPQGAENSPLHF
>TRBV27|TRBJ2-7|-|-
TGTGCCAGCGGAAAAGGGGGTCCCCGGGGCTACGAGCAGTACTTC
CASGKGGPRGYEQYF
>TRBV20-1|TRBJ2-3|-|TRBD2
TGCAGTGCTAGTAACCAGCGGGAGTACTATTTT
CSASNQREYYF